The 14 T cell receptor beta chains listed next were all sequenced from one sample in a study of shared clonotypes between healthy human individuals. It was CD45RO-negative cells, positively selected for CCR7, that made up naive CD8 cells, with terminally differentiated effector memory CD45RA+ cells excluded. This table comes from immunoSEQ multiplex PCR, and its TCRdb copy is limited to in-frame clones, with some not included. Here the sample spans roughly 2.1 million clones, roughly 91% being singletons. Sequences were obtained from naive CD8+ T cells from PBMCs. These receptors were taken from a man aged 18 to 30 in good health. Some clones in this sample may be carry-over from other donors' samples.

The chain is built from TRBV29-1 and TRBJ2-1; 8 positions agree with TRBD1. This CDR3 has 14 amino acids. In germline, CDR1 is SQVTM, CDR2 ANQGSEA. Trimming took 7 bases from V and 5 from J; bases not matched to a gene: 10. The CDR3 reads CSAEDRVSHNEQFF. The CDR3, as DNA: TGCAGCGCTGAGGACAGGGTGTCCCACAATGAGCAGTTCTTC.

The rearrangement uses TRBV14 and TRBJ1-4, with D perhaps matching TRBD1 (6 bases). Germline loops: CDR1 SGHDN, CDR2 FVKESK. The CDR3 is made up of 16 amino acids. The V gene lost 4 bases and the J gene lost 6 bases, with 18 bases spanning the gap. DNA for the CDR3: TGTGCCAGCAGCCGCAGGACAGCCAGGAGGGATGAAAAACTGTTTTTT. Translation: CASSRRTARRDEKLFF.

This chain joins TRBV9 and TRBJ2-2; perhaps TRBD1 as D (6 bases). V was clipped by 2 bases and J by 3 bases, with 14 bases between them. The CDR3 consists of 16 residues. CDR1 and CDR2 (germline): SGDLS, YYNGEE. The CDR3 loop is CASSVYDRQDTGELFF. CDR3 DNA sequence: TGTGCCAGCAGCGTCTATGACAGGCAAGACACCGGGGAGCTGTTTTTT.

CDR3 region: CASSLQGLAGVSPREQYF. The CDR3 DNA follows: TGTGCCAGCAGCTTACAGGGACTAGCGGGAGTTTCCCCTAGAGAGCAGTACTTC. The V and J genes are TRBV5-5 and TRBJ2-7; TRBD2 agrees at 14 bases. Looked up from germline, CDR1 is SGHKS and CDR2 is YYEKEE (reference sequence). CDR3 length: 18 residues. V lost 2 bases, J lost 7 bases, and 14 bases stayed unmatched.

This clone has just a few counts. V is TRBV6-4 and J is TRBJ1-1; TRBD1 aligns across 7 bases. CDR1 and CDR2 (germline): MRHNA, SNTAGT. Trimming removed 2 bases from V and 6 bases from J; junction bases left unmatched: 3. There are 13 residues in the CDR3. CDR3 nucleotide sequence: TGTGCCAGCAGTGACACAGGGACAGCTGAAGCTTTCTTT. Translation: CASSDTGTAEAFF.

The V call is TRBV19, the J call TRBJ1-2; D is undetermined. The V and J ends lost 1 base and 6 bases respectively, with 15 bases between them. The CDR3 is made up of 15 amino acids. Per the germline V gene, CDR1 is LNHDA and CDR2 is SQIVND (reference sequence). This CDR3 reads CASSIVDRAKDGYTF. The CDR3 nucleotides read TGTGCCAGTAGTATAGTTGACCGAGCTAAAGATGGCTACACCTTC.

A note on this clone: The sample holds other DNA sequences that translate to the same CDR3. The V call is TRBV28, the J call TRBJ1-2, with D possibly matching TRBD1 (6 bases). The CDR3 covers 14 residues. Germline CDR1 reads MDHEN; CDR2 reads SYDVKM. The V end was cut by 2 bases, the J end by 5 bases, with 12 bases between. As DNA, the CDR3 is TGTGCCAGCAGTTTAGGGCAGGGGTATTATGGCTACACCTTC. Translation: CASSLGQGYYGYTF.

This clone was counted once. This rearrangement joins TRBV4-3 to TRBJ2-1, with D perhaps matching TRBD1 or TRBD2 (5 bases each). The CDR3 totals 17 residues. Germline V lookup: CDR1 LGHNA, CDR2 YSLEER. V lost 3 bases and J 0 bases, leaving 15 bases between the germline ends. The CDR3 region is CASSQAPGPSSYNEQFF. As DNA, the CDR3 is TGCGCCAGCAGCCAGGCGCCGGGACCTAGCTCCTACAATGAGCAGTTCTTC.

The chain joins TRBV11-2 to TRBJ2-1; D is possibly TRBD2 (6 bases). Germline V lookup: CDR1 SGHAT, CDR2 FQNNGV. There are 16 residues in the CDR3. V was clipped by 5 bases and J by 0 bases, with 14 bases between them. The CDR3 DNA follows: TGTGCCAGCAGCGAAGCGGGCAGGAGCTCCTACAATGAGCAGTTCTTC. Protein product: CASSEAGRSSYNEQFF. Filled out from reference TRBV11-2 and TRBJ2-1, the complete variable domain reads EAGVAQSPRYKIIEKRQSVAFWCNPISGHATLYWYQQILGQGPKLLIQFQNNGVVDDSQLPKDRFSAERLKGVDSTLKIQPAKLEDSAVYLCASSEAGRSSYNEQFFGPGTRLTVL.

The gene calls are TRBV4-3 and TRBJ2-7, with 9 nucleotides matching TRBD1. Per the germline V gene, CDR1 is LGHNA and CDR2 is YSLEER. The CDR3 length is 14 residues. V lost 4 bases, J lost 3 bases, and 4 bases stayed unmatched. CDR3 sequence (DNA): TGCGCCAGCAGCCCCAGGGGACAGGGCTACGAGCAGTACTTC. Its protein is CASSPRGQGYEQYF.

This chain connects TRBV6-1 to TRBJ1-4, with D possibly matching TRBD1 (5 bases). Germline V gene lookup returns CDR1 MNHNS and CDR2 SASEGT. This CDR3 has 13 residues. The ends were cut back, 6 bases at V and 4 bases at J, with 9 bases in the middle. The CDR3 sequence: CASRSGHNEKLFF. In nucleotides, the CDR3 is TGTGCCAGCAGGTCAGGGCATAATGAAAAACTGTTTTTT.

This sequence joins TRBV10-3 and TRBJ1-1; the D is unclear. The CDR3 is 14 amino acids. The ends were cut back, 4 bases at V and 7 bases at J, with 16 bases in the middle. CDR1 is ENHRY and CDR2 is SYGVKD in the germline V gene. DNA of the CDR3: TGTGCCATCAGTGTAGGCAGCCGGGAGTTTGAAGCTTTCTTT. Protein sequence: CAISVGSREFEAFF.

The CDR3 is CASSLTRGRDHYGYTF. In DNA, the CDR3 is TGTGCCAGCAGTTTAACCAGGGGGAGGGATCACTATGGCTACACCTTC. This chain connects TRBV28 to TRBJ1-2; 7 positions match TRBD1. CDR3 length: 16 amino acids. The germline CDR1 and CDR2 sequences are MDHEN and SYDVKM. V trimming: 2 bases; J trimming: 3 bases; junction bases outside the gene matches: 9.

For this clone: One end of the junction does not line up with germline, which may come from a read error. This chain joins TRBV4-2 and TRBJ2-7; 12 bases agree with TRBD2. CDR3 size: 15 residues. Per germline, CDR1 LGHNA and CDR2 YNFKEQ. In DNA, the CDR3 is TGTGCCAGCAGCCCGACTAGCGGGAGCTCCCACGAGCAGTACTTC. Protein product: CASSPTSGSSHEQYF.